The clone carrying this TCR beta chain was detected ten times or more. Its cognate antigen is unknown. This sample was included in a study of blood T cells in healthy people across ages. Sample-barcoded 5' priming and a J-beta primer mix drove a second PCR of roughly 7 to 11 cycles. Researchers report that a template-switch adaptor with 12 random nucleotides tagged each cDNA molecule. TCRdb reanalysed the 5' RACE reads using MiXCR and keeps one entry per CDR3 protein. This table holds hundreds of thousands of distinct CDR3 sequences, under 25% found once. Whole-study findings and limits: A conclusive naive versus antigen-experienced comparison was prevented by the unsorted PBMCs. In these data, TCR beta diversity tracked strongly with naive T cell percentage.

Isolation of PBMCs gave at least 7 million cells per sample. This TCR was recovered from a man in his 70s in good health. The material sequenced was blood.

CDR3 residues: CASGLFGRAVETQYF. The CDR3 bases are TGTGCCAGCGGCCTCTTCGGGAGGGCCGTGGAGACCCAGTACTTC. The rearrangement links TRBV27 to TRBJ2-5; 8 nucleotides align to TRBD2. J was trimmed by 5 bases and V by 8 bases; bases with no gene match: 13. The CDR3 runs 15 residues. In germline, CDR1 is MNHEY, CDR2 SMNVEV (reference sequence).